These T cell receptor beta chains were read from a single sample in a study of T-cell reconstitution after alpha-beta-depleted transplantation in children. In TCRdb, the PCR reads were re-called with MiXCR into one record per CDR3 protein. The data show over 15,000 distinct CDR3 sequences, with about 5% seen just once and around 7.5% held by the top ten. The source was PBMCs, collected before TCRalphabeta/CD19-depleted stem cell transplant. All receptors derive from a boy aged 5-17 years with acute lymphoblastic leukemia, due to receive a stem cell transplant. CDR3s include the opening cysteine and the closing phenylalanine or tryptophan. Fields, in order: clone size, V gene, J gene, D gene, CDR3 protein, CDR3 DNA. The D gene is left open where the match is weak. Not all rows give a size; the values are once, few, many and, for expanded clones, a class.

NA	TRBV29-1	TRBJ1-1	NA	CSGSDRSWSFF	TGCAGCGGGAGCGACAGGTCTTGGAGTTTCTTT
medium-sized	TRBV20-1	TRBJ2-7	TRBD1	CSAEARQGWDYEQYF	TGCAGTGCCGAGGCGAGACAGGGGTGGGACTACGAGCAGTACTTC
many	TRBV14	TRBJ1-6	NA	CASSQAGGSPLHF	TGTGCCAGCAGCCAAGCTGGAGGTTCACCCCTCCACTTT
medium-sized	TRBV7-2	TRBJ2-3	NA	CASSLNTQYF	TGTGCCAGCAGCTTAAATACGCAGTATTTT
many	TRBV12-3/TRBV12-4	TRBJ2-5	TRBD1	CASSPTGGQETQYF	TGTGCCAGCAGCCCTACAGGGGGCCAAGAGACCCAGTACTTC
NA	TRBV5-5	TRBJ1-2	TRBD1	CAISPGTGNGYTF	TGTGCCATCAGCCCTGGGACAGGGAATGGCTACACCTTC
many	TRBV6-5	TRBJ1-2	TRBD1	CSTRGAGGEGYTF	TGTTCGACAAGGGGGGCAGGGGGCGAGGGCTACACCTTC
many	TRBV4-2	TRBJ2-7	NA	CASSRRGGPTNPEQYF	TGTGCCAGCAGCCGGAGAGGGGGACCGACGAATCCCGAGCAGTACTTC
NA	TRBV6-5	TRBJ1-2	NA	CASSYSRFGRASNYGYTF	TGTGCCAGCAGTTACTCTCGGTTTGGCAGGGCCTCAAACTATGGCTACACCTTC
many	TRBV6-2/TRBV6-3	TRBJ2-5	TRBD1	CASTRTGVPQETQYF	TGTGCCAGCACTAGGACAGGCGTACCCCAAGAGACCCAGTACTTC
medium-sized	TRBV12-3/TRBV12-4	TRBJ2-1	TRBD1	CASSSPGQGGNEQFF	TGTGCCAGCAGTTCCCCGGGACAGGGAGGAAATGAGCAGTTCTTC
many	TRBV6-6	TRBJ1-5	TRBD1	CASSLNRGSNQPQHF	TGTGCCAGCAGTTTAAACAGGGGCAGCAATCAGCCCCAGCATTTT
NA	TRBV13	TRBJ2-7	NA	CASSSPGEGEQYF	TGTGCCAGCAGCTCCCCGGGTGAGGGCGAGCAGTACTTC
medium-sized	TRBV2	TRBJ2-1	NA	CASSEQPKRNNEQFF	TGTGCCAGCAGTGAACAGCCAAAAAGGAACAATGAGCAGTTCTTC
medium-sized	TRBV20-1	TRBJ2-2	NA	CSASKQGSNTGELFF	TGCAGTGCTTCAAAACAGGGAAGTAACACCGGGGAGCTGTTTTTT
many	TRBV4-3	TRBJ2-2	NA	CASSQGSHPNTGELFF	TGCGCCAGCAGCCAAGGCTCCCACCCGAACACCGGGGAGCTGTTTTTT
many	TRBV7-2	TRBJ2-3	NA	CASSWGTPRTDTQYF	TGTGCCAGCAGCTGGGGGACACCTCGCACAGATACGCAGTATTTT
many	TRBV6-5	TRBJ1-3	TRBD1	CASSYRQGENTIYF	TGTGCCAGCAGTTACCGACAGGGCGAAAACACCATATATTTT
NA	TRBV5-1	TRBJ2-7	NA	CASSFNWGNHIYEQYF	TGCGCCAGCAGCTTTAACTGGGGCAATCATATCTACGAGCAGTACTTC
many	TRBV20-1	TRBJ2-1	TRBD1	CSARTGGITYNEQFF	TGCAGTGCTAGGACAGGGGGAATCACTTACAATGAGCAGTTCTTC